The 31 T cell receptor beta chains reported below all come from one sample, sequenced in a study of control samples from healthy donors and cancer patients. The protocol was immunoSEQ multiplex PCR, while the TCRdb copy is restricted to in-frame clones and leaves out a portion. The profile shows about 130,000 clones, 85% to 95% of them singletons. Sequenced input: blood. The receptors were sampled from a man aged 30 to 45 in good health.

The V call is TRBV13, the J call TRBJ2-7; 7 nucleotides match TRBD1. The junction had 2 bases not matched to a gene; V was cut back by 1 base and J by 2 bases. The length of the CDR3 is 14 residues. Per the germline V gene, CDR1 is PRHDT and CDR2 is FYEKMQ (reference sequence). Here the CDR3 reads CASSLDRGTYEQYF. The CDR3 region has the DNA TGTGCCAGCAGCTTAGACAGGGGTACCTACGAGCAGTACTTC.

The genes are TRBV4-1 and TRBJ1-5, with D tentatively TRBD1 (5 bases). Germline V gene data show CDR1 as MGHRA and CDR2 as YSYEKL. There are 17 residues in the CDR3. Trimming removed 3 bases at V and 2 bases at J, with 17 bases between. The CDR3 DNA is TGCGCCAGCAGCCATCCCGAGGGACTCGTTGGCAATCAGCCCCAGCATTTT. Amino acid sequence: CASSHPEGLVGNQPQHF.

The DNA of the CDR3 is TGCAGCGTAGACCGGACAGGCTATGGCTACACCTTC. Its protein is CSVDRTGYGYTF. The rearrangement uses TRBV29-1 and TRBJ1-2; TRBD1 matches 7 bases. The germline V gene encodes CDR1 SQVTM and CDR2 ANQGSEA. The V segment lost 6 bases and the J segment 4 bases; nucleotides outside the gene matches: 5. The CDR3 is made up of 12 amino acids.

J is TRBJ2-5 and V is TRBV5-1; 9 bases align to TRBD1. J gave up 3 bases and V 4 bases, and 4 bases lay outside the gene matches. The length of the CDR3 is 14 residues. Germline V lookup: CDR1 SGHRS, CDR2 YFSETQ. The CDR3 loop is CASSIGTGKETQYF. CDR3 nucleotide sequence: TGCGCCAGCAGCATAGGGACAGGGAAAGAGACCCAGTACTTC. The variable domain in full, with the rest retrieved from reference TRBV5-1 and TRBJ2-5, is KAGVTQTPRYLIKTRGQQVTLSCSPISGHRSVSWYQQTPGQGLQFLFEYFSETQRNKGNFPGRFSGRQFSNSRSEMNVSTLELGDSALYLCASSIGTGKETQYFGPGTRLLVL.

The V and J genes are TRBV19 and TRBJ1-3; 8 bases are shared with TRBD1. Per the germline V gene, CDR1 is LNHDA and CDR2 is SQIVND (reference sequence). There are 17 residues in the CDR3. V lost 6 bases, J lost 0 bases, and 10 bases stayed unmatched. The DNA of the CDR3 is TGTGCCAGTAGACCCAAAGGTACAGGGGGCTCTGGAAACACCATATATTTT. It codes for CASRPKGTGGSGNTIYF.

The chain combines TRBV2 with TRBJ1-5; 9 positions agree with TRBD1. The CDR3 extends over 16 amino acids. Germline V CDR1 and CDR2: SNHLY, FYNNEI. V was pared by 5 bases and J by 2 bases, with 7 bases of the junction left unmatched. The CDR3 loop is CASSPRDRARNQPQHF. CDR3 coding DNA: TGTGCCAGCAGTCCTCGGGACAGGGCCCGCAATCAGCCCCAGCATTTT.

The chain combines TRBV11-1 with TRBJ1-2, with 8 bases identical to TRBD1. Germline V CDR1 and CDR2: SGHAT, FQDESV (reference sequence). The J segment lost 6 bases and the V segment lost 1 base, leaving 4 bases of the junction unmatched. The CDR3 length is 14 residues. CDR3 sequence reads: CASSLGAQGDGYTF. In nucleotides, the CDR3 is TGTGCCAGCAGCTTAGGCGCACAGGGGGATGGCTACACCTTC.

This chain joins TRBV19 and TRBJ1-5, with 8 bases that match TRBD1. Trimming took 5 bases from V and 4 from J; bases not matched to a gene: 7. This CDR3 has 15 residues. Germline CDR1 reads LNHDA; CDR2 reads SQIVND (reference sequence). CDR3 residues: CASSRTGLGNQPQHF. CDR3 in DNA: TGTGCCAGTAGTCGGACAGGGCTGGGGAATCAGCCCCAGCATTTT.

The V gene is TRBV18, the J gene TRBJ2-3; 8 nucleotides agree with TRBD1. Germline CDR1 KGHSH, CDR2 LQKENI. The CDR3 sequence is 13 residues long. V lost 4 bases to trimming and J lost 6 bases; unmatched junction nucleotides: 3. This CDR3 reads CASSRTGSDTQYF. The CDR3 DNA reads TGTGCCAGCTCACGGACAGGGTCTGATACGCAGTATTTT.

The chain recombines TRBV19 with TRBJ2-7; 8 bases map to TRBD1. Unmatched junction bases numbered 8, after V lost 0 bases and J lost 7 bases. CDR3 length equals 15 residues. Germline lookup yields CDR1 LNHDA and CDR2 SQIVND (reference sequence). The CDR3 loop is CASSIDGTGRGEQYF. CDR3 nucleotides: TGTGCCAGTAGTATAGATGGGACAGGCCGTGGGGAGCAGTACTTC. Full variable domain (rest looked up from reference TRBV19 and TRBJ2-7): DGGITQSPKYLFRKEGQNVTLSCEQNLNHDAMYWYRQDPGQGLRLIYYSQIVNDFQKGDIAEGYSVSREKKESFPLTVTSAQKNPTAFYLCASSIDGTGRGEQYFGPGTRLTVT.

V is TRBV30 and J is TRBJ1-6; 8 bases match TRBD1. Germline CDR1 is GTSNPN and CDR2 is SVGIG (reference sequence). Trimming removed 0 bases from V and 7 bases from J; junction bases left unmatched: 5. This CDR3 is 15 amino acids long. The CDR3 sequence: CAWSVGTGRNSPLHF. CDR3 nucleotide sequence: TGTGCCTGGAGTGTAGGGACAGGCCGCAATTCACCCCTCCACTTT.

Concerning this clone itself: At the DNA level, this CDR3 is encoded by other sequences in the same sample as well. The V and J genes are TRBV27 and TRBJ2-7; 9 bases are a match to TRBD1. CDR1 MNHEY and CDR2 SMNVEV come from the germline V gene (reference sequence). The CDR3 length is 15 residues. V trimming: 5 bases; J trimming: 6 bases; junction bases outside the gene matches: 11. CDR3 sequence reads: CASSTLLGQGSEQYF. In DNA form, the CDR3 reads TGTGCCAGCAGTACCCTCTTAGGACAGGGGAGCGAGCAGTACTTC.

The chain employs TRBV14 and TRBJ2-1; D unresolved. V was trimmed by 7 bases and J by 6 bases, leaving 16 bases between them. The germline gives CDR1 SGHDN, CDR2 FVKESK. The CDR3 is 14 residues long. The DNA of the CDR3 is TGTGCCAGCAAACCCGGAATTACATCCAATGAGCAGTTCTTC. Translating gives CASKPGITSNEQFF.

The chain joins TRBV11-2 to TRBJ2-1; no definite D call. V lost 3 bases, J lost 4 bases, and 7 bases lay in between. The germline V gene encodes CDR1 SGHAT and CDR2 FQNNGV. CDR3 length equals 13 residues. As DNA, the CDR3 is TGTGCCAGCAGCTTTGGACGGTACAATGAGCAGTTCTTC. Protein: CASSFGRYNEQFF. The variable domain in full, completed from reference TRBV11-2 and TRBJ2-1, reads EAGVAQSPRYKIIEKRQSVAFWCNPISGHATLYWYQQILGQGPKLLIQFQNNGVVDDSQLPKDRFSAERLKGVDSTLKIQPAKLEDSAVYLCASSFGRYNEQFFGPGTRLTVL.

The chain combines TRBV18 with TRBJ1-1; D is perhaps TRBD1 (6 bases). Per the germline V gene, CDR1 is KGHSH and CDR2 is LQKENI. V was pared by 3 bases and J by 4 bases, with 15 bases between. CDR3 length: 15 amino acids. In nucleotides, the CDR3 is TGTGCCAGCTCACCCGTAGCGGGGGCGAGCACTGAAGCTTTCTTT. Residues: CASSPVAGASTEAFF.

The rearrangement uses TRBV7-2 and TRBJ1-6, with a weak D call TRBD1 (6 bases). V was trimmed by 2 bases and J by 7 bases, leaving 15 bases between them. This CDR3 contains 16 residues. The germline V gene has CDR1 SGHTA and CDR2 FQGNSA. The CDR3 here is CASSLTGQFGNSPLHF. In nucleotides, the CDR3 is TGTGCCAGCAGCTTAACCGGACAGTTTGGGAATTCACCCCTCCACTTT.

This sequence joins TRBV12-5 and TRBJ1-5; 9 bases align to TRBD1. J gave up 4 bases and V 6 bases, and 13 bases lay outside the gene matches. The CDR3 spans 17 residues. Germline V gene data show CDR1 as LGHNT and CDR2 as FRNRAP. The CDR3 reads CASGTGPGQGGNQPQHF. The CDR3 bases are TGTGCTAGTGGAACCGGCCCGGGACAGGGAGGGAATCAGCCCCAGCATTTT. The complete variable domain, with remaining parts taken from reference TRBV12-5 and TRBJ1-5, reads DARVTQTPRHKVTEMGQEVTMRCQPILGHNTVFWYRQTMMQGLELLAYFRNRAPLDDSGMPKDRFSAEMPDATLATLKIQPSEPRDSAVYFCASGTGPGQGGNQPQHFGDGTRLSIL.

The chain couples TRBV7-8 to TRBJ2-6, with 8 bases lining up with TRBD1. J gave up 2 bases and V 4 bases, and 1 base lay outside the gene matches. The CDR3 has 15 amino acids. Germline loops: CDR1 SGHVS, CDR2 FQNEAQ. The CDR3 region is CASSSGQAGANVLTF. The CDR3 nucleotides read TGTGCCAGCAGCTCGGGACAGGCTGGGGCCAACGTCCTGACTTTC.

This chain connects TRBV4-3 to TRBJ1-5; TRBD1 agrees at 10 bases. Germline lookup yields CDR1 LGHNA and CDR2 YSLEER. The CDR3 sequence is 18 residues long. The J segment lost 3 bases and the V segment lost 0 bases, leaving 8 bases of the junction unmatched. The CDR3 DNA reads as TGCGCCAGCAGCCAAGATCTAGGGACAGGGGTTTACAATCAGCCCCAGCATTTT. Protein: CASSQDLGTGVYNQPQHF.

The chain links TRBV19 to TRBJ1-2; D gene ambiguous. Germline CDR1 reads LNHDA; CDR2 reads SQIVND (reference sequence). Between the trimmed V and J ends, which lost 5 bases and 8 bases, there was a span of 12 bases. This CDR3 comprises 12 residues. CDR3 nucleotide sequence: TGTGCCAGTAGTGCCCGGTTAACCGGCTACACCTTC. Amino acids: CASSARLTGYTF. Variable domain in full (rest from reference TRBV19 and TRBJ1-2): DGGITQSPKYLFRKEGQNVTLSCEQNLNHDAMYWYRQDPGQGLRLIYYSQIVNDFQKGDIAEGYSVSREKKESFPLTVTSAQKNPTAFYLCASSARLTGYTFGSGTRLTVV.

The CDR3 DNA follows: TGTGCCAGCAGTGAAGCTGGGGTCGCTGTAAACACCATATATTTT. The encoded protein is CASSEAGVAVNTIYF. The chain recombines TRBV6-1 with TRBJ1-3; D is ambiguous. The V and J ends lost 0 bases and 6 bases respectively, with 12 bases between them. Looked up from germline, CDR1 is MNHNS and CDR2 is SASEGT. The CDR3 has 15 residues.

The V call is TRBV6-5, the J call TRBJ2-1; tentative D call: TRBD1 (5 bases). Germline lookup yields CDR1 MNHEY and CDR2 SVGAGI. V gave up 2 bases and J gave up 6 bases, with 14 bases separating them. CDR3 length: 15 residues. CDR3 sequence reads: CASSYGLGQGNEQFF. CDR3 coding DNA: TGTGCCAGCAGTTACGGCCTTGGACAAGGCAATGAGCAGTTCTTC.

This CDR3 is CASSWQGSGNTIYF. The CDR3 bases are TGTGCCAGTAGCTGGCAGGGGAGTGGAAACACCATATATTTT. The chain is built from TRBV19 and TRBJ1-3; perhaps TRBD1 as D (6 bases). The CDR3 totals 14 residues. In germline, CDR1 is LNHDA, CDR2 SQIVND (reference sequence). V was pared by 6 bases and J by 3 bases, with 12 bases between.

The chain recombines TRBV7-2 with TRBJ2-1; D is possibly TRBD2 (5 bases). With 1 base removed from V and 8 bases from J, the gap between germline ends came to 15 bases. The germline V gene encodes CDR1 SGHTA and CDR2 FQGNSA. The CDR3 length is 15 residues. The CDR3 sequence is CASSLGGFTLYEQFF. The CDR3 DNA reads as TGTGCCAGCAGCTTAGGAGGGTTTACCTTGTATGAGCAGTTCTTC.

In this sample, this clone turned up once. This chain uses TRBV19 with TRBJ2-7; a possible D gene is TRBD2 (6 bases). Trimming took off 3 bases at V and 1 base at J, with 13 bases between the two ends. This CDR3 is built from 15 residues. Germline CDR1 reads LNHDA; CDR2 reads SQIVND (reference sequence). CDR3 in amino acids: CASSIVGTPSYEQYF. The CDR3 DNA is TGTGCCAGTAGTATCGTTGGGACTCCGTCCTACGAGCAGTACTTC.

The chain uses TRBV7-9 and TRBJ2-7; D is unclear. The length of the CDR3 is 13 residues. Per the germline V gene, CDR1 is SEHNR and CDR2 is FQNEAQ (reference sequence). Trimming took 3 bases from V and 0 from J, leaving 6 bases between them. CDR3 amino acids: CASSLPSSYEQYF. For the CDR3, the DNA is TGTGCCAGCAGCTTGCCGAGCTCCTACGAGCAGTACTTC.

To note about this clone: This sample includes further DNA sequences coding for the same CDR3. The CDR3 here is CASSEEMNTEAFF. CDR3 nucleotide sequence: TGTGCCAGCAGTGAGGAGATGAACACTGAAGCTTTCTTT. The chain uses TRBV2 and TRBJ1-1; D gene unclear. The CDR3 sequence is 13 residues long. CDR1 is SNHLY, CDR2 FYNNEI, per germline. Trimming left V 3 bases short and J 0 bases short, with 5 bases between.

This clone was found a few times. The chain links TRBV6-5 to TRBJ1-5; a weak D match, TRBD1 (5 bases). This CDR3 has 14 amino acids. V was shortened by 0 bases and J by 7 bases, with 10 bases between the two germline ends. Looked up from germline, CDR1 is MNHEY and CDR2 is SVGAGI. CDR3 nucleotides: TGTGCCAGCAGTTACTCGGGGGGATGGCAGCCCCAGCATTTT. Residues: CASSYSGGWQPQHF.

This chain links TRBV19 with TRBJ2-3; D not resolved. The CDR3 spans 12 residues. Germline CDR1 and CDR2: LNHDA and SQIVND (reference sequence). Trimming removed 3 bases at V and 4 bases at J, with 5 bases between. This CDR3 is CASSMGADTQYF. The CDR3 region has the DNA TGTGCCAGTAGTATGGGTGCAGATACGCAGTATTTT.

The chain couples TRBV7-2 to TRBJ1-3; 11 bases align to TRBD1. J gave up 4 bases and V 3 bases, and 2 bases lay outside the gene matches. CDR1 and CDR2 (germline): SGHTA, FQGNSA. The CDR3 contains 15 residues. CDR3 sequence (DNA): TGTGCCAGCAGCTTGGACAGGGGGCGGGGAAACACCATATATTTT. Its translation: CASSLDRGRGNTIYF.

This chain joins TRBV5-1 and TRBJ1-4; the D is unclear. Trimming removed 4 bases at V and 5 bases at J, with 15 bases between. This CDR3 has 15 residues. The germline gives CDR1 SGHRS, CDR2 YFSETQ. CDR3 DNA sequence: TGCGCCAGCAGCCCCACGGGGAGGGAGAATGAAAAACTGTTTTTT. Protein: CASSPTGRENEKLFF.